These 25 T cell receptor beta chains were sequenced from one sample in a study of blood T cell repertoires in COVID-19. Profiled with immunoSEQ multiplex PCR; TCRdb holds only in-frame clones, not every one. The table lists 95,000 to 150,000 clones, 70% to 90% of them singletons. Material: peripheral blood. The source of these receptors is a woman aged 45-59 years with active or convalescent COVID-19.

This chain uses TRBV7-3 with TRBJ2-3; D gene uncertain. This CDR3 is 14 amino acids long. V lost 5 bases and J 3 bases, leaving 12 bases between the germline ends. CDR1 and CDR2 (germline): SGHTA, FQGTGA. The CDR3 coding sequence is TGTGCCAGCAGCGCCCTGCCAGGAACAGATACGCAGTATTTT. As protein: CASSALPGTDTQYF.

Concerning this clone itself: This sample includes further DNA sequences coding for the same CDR3. This chain connects TRBV12-3 or TRBV12-4 to TRBJ1-6; D is uncertain. V was pared by 5 bases and J by 6 bases, with 5 bases between. The CDR3 has 12 amino acids. CDR3 sequence reads: CASSTSNSPLHF. The CDR3 DNA sequence: TGTGCCAGCAGTACTTCTAATTCACCCCTCCACTTT.

This chain connects TRBV12-5 to TRBJ1-1; the match to TRBD1 covers 9 bases. Germline V gene lookup returns CDR1 LGHNT and CDR2 FRNRAP. V was pared by 4 bases and J by 3 bases, with 3 bases of the junction left unmatched. CDR3 length equals 14 residues. The DNA of the CDR3 is TGTGCTAGTGGTTCCGACAGGGGGTACACTGAAGCTTTCTTT. It translates to CASGSDRGYTEAFF.

V usage is TRBV19 and J usage is TRBJ2-1, with 13 bases aligning to TRBD2. The CDR3 totals 17 residues. Germline lookup yields CDR1 LNHDA and CDR2 SQIVND (reference sequence). The ends lost 5 bases at V and 3 bases at J; junction bases unmatched: 7. The CDR3: CASSGGLAGPLYNEQFF. The CDR3 bases are TGTGCCAGTAGTGGGGGACTAGCGGGGCCTCTCTACAATGAGCAGTTCTTC.

V usage is TRBV6-2 or TRBV6-3 and J usage is TRBJ2-5; no reliable D call. Germline V gene data show CDR1 as MNHEY and CDR2 as SVGEGT. The V end lost 6 bases, the J end lost 1 base, and 15 bases lay between the germline ends. CDR3 length: 15 amino acids. CDR3 sequence reads: CASSPFSLPQETQYF. DNA of the CDR3: TGTGCCAGCAGCCCCTTCAGTCTCCCCCAAGAGACCCAGTACTTC.

The V call is TRBV19, the J call TRBJ1-3, with 8 bases that match TRBD1. The germline V gene has CDR1 LNHDA and CDR2 SQIVND (reference sequence). The CDR3 consists of 13 residues. V dropped 6 bases and J dropped 7; count of bases not matched to a gene: 5. The DNA for the CDR3 is TGTGCCAGTAGGGGACAGGCCCCCAACACCATATATTTT. Translating it yields CASRGQAPNTIYF.

The rearrangement uses TRBV6-2 or TRBV6-3 and TRBJ1-5; 7 positions agree with TRBD1. The CDR3 spans 14 residues. CDR1 is MNHEY, CDR2 SVGEGT, per germline. The ends lost 2 bases at V and 2 bases at J; junction bases unmatched: 0. The CDR3 DNA sequence: TGTGCCAGCAGTTACACAGGGGGCAATCAGCCCCAGCATTTT. This sequence encodes CASSYTGGNQPQHF.

The gene calls are TRBV7-2 and TRBJ2-3; D might be TRBD1 (5 bases). This CDR3 region has 14 residues. Between the trimmed V and J ends, which lost 5 bases and 7 bases, there was a span of 16 bases. Germline V lookup: CDR1 SGHTA, CDR2 FQGNSA. The CDR3 protein is CASSPNRQLHTQYF. DNA of the CDR3: TGTGCCAGCAGCCCGAATAGACAGCTTCATACGCAGTATTTT.

This clone has a single count. The chain couples TRBV3-1 (or the pseudogene TRBV3-2) to TRBJ2-1; TRBD1 matches at 7 bases. CDR3 size: 15 residues. Germline V gives CDR1 LGHDT, CDR2 YNNKEL (reference sequence). Losses at the gene ends were 1 base for V and 9 bases for J; bases not matched to a gene: 9. In DNA form, the CDR3 reads TGTGCCAGCAGCCAAGCGGGCAGGGGGAGACCTGAGCAGTTCTTC. Translation: CASSQAGRGRPEQFF.

The rearrangement uses TRBV4-3 and TRBJ1-2; D gene ambiguous. Trimming took 1 base from V and 4 from J, leaving 13 bases between them. Germline V gives CDR1 LGHNA, CDR2 YSLEER. CDR3 length: 15 residues. Here the CDR3 DNA reads TGCGCCAGCAGCCAAGGTCACGAGCGTGTCTATGGCTACACCTTC. Amino acid sequence: CASSQGHERVYGYTF.

This clone was recorded once. The rearrangement joins TRBV11-2 to TRBJ2-7; D is perhaps TRBD2 (5 bases). Germline-derived CDR1 and CDR2 are SGHAT and FQNNGV. This CDR3 has 14 amino acids. Trimming took 0 bases from V and 5 from J, leaving 11 bases between them. CDR3 residues: CASSLEIASHEQYF. The CDR3 DNA is TGTGCCAGCAGCTTAGAAATAGCTAGCCACGAGCAGTACTTC.

The V call is TRBV6-5, the J call TRBJ2-1, with D possibly matching TRBD1 (5 bases). The CDR3 consists of 12 residues. V lost 2 bases and J 9 bases, leaving 8 bases between the germline ends. CDR1 is MNHEY and CDR2 is SVGAGI in the germline V gene. The CDR3 spells CASSYGATEQFF. The CDR3 region has the DNA TGTGCCAGCAGTTACGGGGCAACTGAGCAGTTCTTC.

For this clone: Sequence at one end of the junction differs from germline and may be a read error. The chain is built from TRBV15 and TRBJ2-1, with TRBD1 matching over 8 bases. Germline CDR1 LNHNV, CDR2 YYDKDF (reference sequence). The CDR3 spans 15 residues. CDR3: CATSGDRGRYNEQFF. CDR3 DNA sequence: TGTGCCACCAGCGGAGACAGGGGAAGATACAATGAGCAGTTCTTC.

V usage is TRBV5-1 and J usage is TRBJ2-3, with 12 bases lining up with TRBD2. The germline V gene encodes CDR1 SGHRS and CDR2 YFSETQ. This CDR3 is built from 15 residues. V lost 6 bases, J lost 2 bases, and 4 bases stayed unmatched. The CDR3 region is CASTRLAGATDTQYF. CDR3 nucleotide sequence: TGCGCCAGCACCCGACTAGCGGGGGCCACAGATACGCAGTATTTT.

In this sample, this clone turned up once. V is TRBV3-1 (or the pseudogene TRBV3-2) and J is TRBJ1-3, with no clear D. Germline CDR1 and CDR2: LGHDT and YNNKEL (reference sequence). The CDR3 spans 15 residues. Trimming removed 1 base at V and 9 bases at J, with 16 bases between. CDR3 region: CASSQGGGGFRTIYF. CDR3 DNA sequence: TGTGCCAGCAGCCAAGGTGGCGGTGGTTTCCGCACCATATATTTT.

This chain links TRBV4-2 with TRBJ1-5; 10 nucleotides align to TRBD1. The germline CDR1 and CDR2 sequences are LGHNA and YNFKEQ. CDR3 length equals 17 residues. V lost 0 bases and J lost 3; bases outside the gene matches: 5. The CDR3, as DNA: TGTGCCAGCAGCCAAGAGATCGGGACAGGGGCCAATCAGCCCCAGCATTTT. Its translation: CASSQEIGTGANQPQHF.

The CDR3 protein is CASSLNSGTEQFF. The CDR3 nucleotides are TGTGCCAGCAGCTTAAATAGCGGGACTGAGCAGTTCTTC. V and J are TRBV7-9 and TRBJ2-1, with 8 bases lining up with TRBD2. The germline V gene has CDR1 SEHNR and CDR2 FQNEAQ (reference sequence). V was pared by 2 bases and J by 9 bases, with 3 bases of the junction left unmatched. This CDR3 is built from 13 residues.

The chain has TRBV28 and TRBJ2-1; possible D gene TRBD1, 6 bases. Germline-derived CDR1 and CDR2 are MDHEN and SYDVKM. V shed 7 bases and J shed 8 bases, with 15 bases lying between them. The CDR3 runs to 13 residues. The DNA of the CDR3 is TGTGCCAGCAACCTTGAAGGGGGACATGAGCAGTTCTTC. Translated: CASNLEGGHEQFF.

V and J are TRBV2 and TRBJ1-4, with D unclear. CDR1 and CDR2 (germline): SNHLY, FYNNEI. The CDR3 is 12 residues long. V was pared by 11 bases and J by 3 bases, with 10 bases between. The CDR3 loop is CAGQSANEKLFF. Here the CDR3 DNA reads TGTGCCGGCCAATCTGCTAATGAAAAACTGTTTTTT.

This clone was recorded a few times. The V gene is TRBV28, the J gene TRBJ1-5, with D hard to call. Germline V gene lookup returns CDR1 MDHEN and CDR2 SYDVKM. The CDR3 is 12 residues long. Deletions cut 7 bases from V and 4 bases from J, with 8 bases between. The CDR3 DNA is TGTGCCAGCACTAGTGGGAATCAGCCCCAGCATTTT. It is translated as CASTSGNQPQHF.

The V and J genes are TRBV6-5 and TRBJ2-1; 8 bases agree with TRBD1. Trimming at V came to 6 bases and at J to 10 bases, leaving 8 bases not matched to a gene. The CDR3 consists of 13 residues. Germline CDR1 and CDR2: MNHEY and SVGAGI. Here the CDR3 reads CASSPTGDGEQFF. The CDR3 nucleotides read TGTGCCAGCAGCCCGACAGGGGATGGCGAGCAGTTCTTC.

The table lists this clone with a few counts. The V and J genes are TRBV7-2 and TRBJ1-2, with a possible D match to TRBD1 (6 bases). CDR1 and CDR2 from the germline V gene are SGHTA and FQGNSA. V shed 6 bases and J shed 7 bases, with 15 bases lying between them. The CDR3 has 13 amino acids. CDR3 sequence: CASSSGEWSGYTF. The CDR3 bases are TGTGCCAGCAGTTCAGGGGAGTGGAGTGGCTACACCTTC.

The chain joins TRBV5-1 to TRBJ2-1; the D is unclear. Germline CDR1 reads SGHRS; CDR2 reads YFSETQ. The V gene lost 3 bases and the J gene lost 0 bases, with 7 bases spanning the gap. The CDR3 is 14 residues long. The CDR3 DNA reads TGCGCCAGCAGCTCCTATAGCTCCTACAATGAGCAGTTCTTC. This translates into CASSSYSSYNEQFF.

The genes are TRBV3-1 (or the pseudogene TRBV3-2) and TRBJ1-2; D might be TRBD1 (5 bases). This CDR3 comprises 16 residues. Deletions cut 3 bases from V and 8 bases from J, with 22 bases between. Per the germline V gene, CDR1 is LGHDT and CDR2 is YNNKEL (reference sequence). This CDR3 is CASSHLGGEGRDGYTF. CDR3 nucleotides: TGTGCCAGCAGCCACCTGGGAGGGGAAGGCAGGGACGGCTACACCTTC.

The J gene is TRBJ2-7, the V gene TRBV27, with D tentatively TRBD1 (7 bases). Looked up from germline, CDR1 is MNHEY and CDR2 is SMNVEV (reference sequence). The germline V and J ends were trimmed by 1 base and 6 bases, with 13 bases remaining between them. The CDR3 covers 14 residues. The DNA for the CDR3 is TGTGCCAGCAGTTTATTGAGACAGGGAGGCGAGCAGTACTTC. It codes for CASSLLRQGGEQYF.